Presented here are 21 T cell receptor beta chains from one specimen sequenced in a study of blood T cell repertoires in COVID-19. Data came from immunoSEQ multiplex PCR; TCRdb stores just in-frame clones and leaves some out. Among 30,000 to 40,000 clones listed, 85% to 90% were seen once. Sequencing was carried out using peripheral blood. The receptor source for this set is a man aged 60 to 69 with active or convalescent COVID-19.

J is TRBJ1-6 and V is TRBV6-5; no reliable D call. CDR3 length: 15 amino acids. V lost 4 bases, J lost 0 bases, and 7 bases lay in between. Looked up from germline, CDR1 is MNHEY and CDR2 is SVGAGI. CDR3 residues: CASSSAGSYNSPLHF. In DNA form, the CDR3 reads TGTGCCAGCAGTTCGGCGGGCTCCTATAATTCACCCCTCCACTTT.

This clone was found once. V usage is TRBV19 and J usage is TRBJ1-4; 7 nucleotides line up with TRBD1. The CDR3 loop spans 16 amino acids. In germline, CDR1 is LNHDA, CDR2 SQIVND (reference sequence). V was clipped by 2 bases and J by 7 bases; unmatched bases: 10. The DNA of the CDR3 is TGTGCCAGTAGTATAAGCAGTTCGGGACAGTCTGAAAAACTGTTTTTT. Protein: CASSISSSGQSEKLFF. Drawing the rest from reference TRBV19 and TRBJ1-4, the complete variable domain is DGGITQSPKYLFRKEGQNVTLSCEQNLNHDAMYWYRQDPGQGLRLIYYSQIVNDFQKGDIAEGYSVSREKKESFPLTVTSAQKNPTAFYLCASSISSSGQSEKLFFGSGTQLSVL.

This clone turned up a few times. V and J are TRBV7-2 and TRBJ2-1; D not resolved. Germline V lookup: CDR1 SGHTA, CDR2 FQGNSA. V was trimmed by 2 bases and J by 7 bases, leaving 6 bases between them. The CDR3 loop spans 12 amino acids. CDR3 protein: CASSLRENEQFF. In nucleotides, the CDR3 is TGTGCCAGCAGCTTACGAGAGAATGAGCAGTTCTTC.

The rearrangement links TRBV29-1 to TRBJ2-5; possibly TRBD1 for D (5 bases). The V and J ends lost 6 bases and 1 base respectively, with 15 bases between them. Germline CDR1 reads SQVTM; CDR2 reads ANQGSEA. The CDR3 length is 14 residues. The DNA of the CDR3 is TGCAGCGTCGGCCGACAGCTCTCCCAAGAGACCCAGTACTTC. Amino acid sequence: CSVGRQLSQETQYF.

V gene TRBV20-1 combines with J gene TRBJ1-5, with 7 nucleotides matching TRBD1. Germline V gene lookup returns CDR1 DFQATT and CDR2 SNEGSKA (reference sequence). The J segment lost 0 bases and the V segment lost 3 bases, leaving 5 bases of the junction unmatched. This CDR3 has 15 amino acids. CDR3 coding DNA: TGCAGTGCTAGTGAGTGGGACAGTAGCAATCAGCCCCAGCATTTT. Encoded protein: CSASEWDSSNQPQHF.

V and J are TRBV28 and TRBJ2-3; 8 bases align to TRBD1. V gave up 2 bases and J gave up 8 bases; unmatched junction bases: 9. This CDR3 is built from 15 residues. The germline V gene has CDR1 MDHEN and CDR2 SYDVKM. The CDR3 loop is CASSLGTLTGGTQYF. CDR3 DNA sequence: TGTGCCAGCAGTTTAGGGACTCTAACAGGGGGTACGCAGTATTTT.

The V gene is TRBV27, the J gene TRBJ1-2; 7 nucleotides agree with TRBD1. The CDR3 length is 16 residues. V trimming: 2 bases; J trimming: 8 bases; junction bases outside the gene matches: 14. The germline CDR1 and CDR2 sequences are MNHEY and SMNVEV (reference sequence). The CDR3 loop reads CASSLSSTGSSSGYTF. As DNA, the CDR3 is TGTGCCAGCAGTTTAAGCTCGACAGGGAGTTCCTCCGGCTACACCTTC.

The rearrangement links TRBV5-1 to TRBJ2-1; the D gene is possibly TRBD2 (6 bases). Trimming left V 5 bases short and J 2 bases short, with 11 bases between. In germline, CDR1 is SGHRS, CDR2 YFSETQ. The CDR3 consists of 14 residues. This CDR3 reads CASSTGDPYNEQFF. The DNA for the CDR3 is TGCGCCAGCAGTACGGGAGACCCCTACAATGAGCAGTTCTTC.

The chain has TRBV7-2 and TRBJ1-2, with D possibly matching TRBD1 (6 bases). Germline lookup yields CDR1 SGHTA and CDR2 FQGNSA. This CDR3 contains 15 residues. V was cut by 4 bases and J by 2 bases, with 14 bases left in between. CDR3 DNA: TGTGCCAGCAGCTGGATACAGGGACCCAACTATGGCTACACCTTC. Translating gives CASSWIQGPNYGYTF.

V is TRBV9 and J is TRBJ1-3; D uncertain. The CDR3 covers 14 residues. The V gene lost 3 bases and the J gene lost 4 bases, with 11 bases spanning the gap. The V gene's germline CDR1 is SGDLS and CDR2 YYNGEE. The CDR3 DNA follows: TGTGCCAGCAGCGGTGAGCTTATAGGAAACACCATATATTTT. Its protein is CASSGELIGNTIYF.

V usage is TRBV10-2 and J usage is TRBJ1-1; D may be TRBD1 (5 bases). CDR1 WSHSY and CDR2 SAAADI come from the germline V gene. This CDR3 comprises 13 residues. Between the trimmed V and J ends, which lost 11 bases and 0 bases, there was a span of 13 bases. CDR3 region: CASRQLLNTEAFF. The CDR3 region has the DNA TGCGCCTCACGACAGCTATTGAACACTGAAGCTTTCTTT.

The V and J genes are TRBV3-1 (or the pseudogene TRBV3-2) and TRBJ1-3, with D tentatively TRBD1 (5 bases). CDR3 length: 16 amino acids. Germline lookup yields CDR1 LGHDT and CDR2 YNNKEL (reference sequence). V dropped 4 bases and J dropped 0 bases, with 13 bases sitting between them. CDR3 residues: CASSRRQGASGNTIYF. The CDR3 nucleotides are TGTGCCAGCAGCCGCCGTCAGGGCGCCTCTGGAAACACCATATATTTT.

This clone appeared a few times. V gene TRBV2 combines with J gene TRBJ1-4; D possibly corresponds to TRBD1 (5 bases). There are 14 residues in the CDR3. Germline CDR1 and CDR2: SNHLY and FYNNEI. The germline V and J ends were trimmed by 4 bases and 0 bases, with 6 bases remaining between them. The CDR3 reads CASSARATNEKLFF. The DNA for the CDR3 is TGTGCCAGCAGTGCCAGGGCAACTAATGAAAAACTGTTTTTT.

The chain is built from TRBV29-1 and TRBJ2-2; 7 nucleotides align to TRBD1. V shed 4 bases and J 7 bases; nucleotides not matched to a gene: 3. This CDR3 spans 12 amino acids. Germline loops: CDR1 SQVTM, CDR2 ANQGSEA. The DNA of the CDR3 is TGCAGCGTTGCCAGGGGGAACGGGGAGCTGTTTTTT. Translation: CSVARGNGELFF.

This chain connects TRBV5-6 to TRBJ2-7; D not resolved. This CDR3 spans 12 amino acids. Trimming cost V 0 bases and J 8 bases, with 9 bases left between them. Germline CDR1 reads SGHDT; CDR2 reads YYEEEE. The CDR3 loop is CASSLEAGKQYV. In DNA, the CDR3 is TGTGCCAGCAGCTTGGAGGCAGGCAAGCAGTACGTC.

This chain links TRBV12-5 with TRBJ1-2; possible D gene TRBD1, 5 bases. CDR3 size: 14 residues. CDR1 and CDR2 from the germline V gene are LGHNT and FRNRAP. The V gene lost 3 bases and the J gene lost 1 base, with 9 bases spanning the gap. In nucleotides, the CDR3 is TGTGCTAGTGGTTTAGGGGCTGGTAACTATGGCTACACCTTC. Translating gives CASGLGAGNYGYTF.

V is TRBV19 and J is TRBJ1-1, with 8 bases identical to TRBD1. The V and J ends lost 5 bases and 1 base, in that order; junction bases with no gene match: 18. Germline CDR1 is LNHDA and CDR2 is SQIVND (reference sequence). This CDR3 has 19 residues. The CDR3 sequence: CASSLLPGRGQKGNTEAFF. In DNA, the CDR3 is TGTGCCAGTAGTTTACTTCCTGGCAGGGGGCAAAAGGGGAACACTGAAGCTTTCTTT.

This clone was seen only once. The rearrangement uses TRBV27 and TRBJ2-3; no clear D. The CDR3 is 14 residues long. V was trimmed by 2 bases and J by 5 bases, leaving 11 bases between them. Germline loops: CDR1 MNHEY, CDR2 SMNVEV (reference sequence). CDR3 bases: TGTGCCAGCAGTTTAGTTCCGAGGATAGATACGCAGTATTTT. Protein: CASSLVPRIDTQYF.

The chain employs TRBV6-5 and TRBJ1-4, with D possibly matching TRBD1 (6 bases). Germline V gene lookup returns CDR1 MNHEY and CDR2 SVGAGI. V lost 5 bases, J lost 11 bases, and 21 bases lay in between. CDR3 length: 15 residues. CDR3 in amino acids: CASSPLSGGYPKLFF. The CDR3 DNA reads as TGTGCCAGCAGTCCCCTTTCGGGGGGCTACCCCAAACTGTTTTTT.

This clone showed up just once. The chain has TRBV4-1 and TRBJ1-5; no firm D call. The ends were cut back, 3 bases at V and 3 bases at J, with 9 bases in the middle. The CDR3 covers 14 residues. The germline V gene has CDR1 MGHRA and CDR2 YSYEKL. CDR3 sequence reads: CASSQEIYNQPQHF. Written as DNA, the CDR3 is TGCGCCAGCAGCCAGGAGATTTACAATCAGCCCCAGCATTTT.

The chain is built from TRBV7-9 and TRBJ2-5; D is unclear. The CDR3 is 11 residues long. Germline V gene sequence: CDR1 SEHNR, CDR2 FQNEAQ (reference sequence). Trimming shortened V by 5 bases and J by 3 bases, and 4 bases separated the two germline ends. The CDR3 sequence: CASSVKETQYF. CDR3 DNA sequence: TGTGCCAGCAGCGTAAAAGAGACCCAGTACTTC. Supplemented by reference TRBV7-9 and TRBJ2-5, the full variable domain reads DTGVSQNPRHKITKRGQNVTFRCDPISEHNRLYWYRQTLGQGPEFLTYFQNEAQLEKSRLLSDRFSAERPKGSFSTLEIQRTEQGDSAMYLCASSVKETQYFGPGTRLLVL.